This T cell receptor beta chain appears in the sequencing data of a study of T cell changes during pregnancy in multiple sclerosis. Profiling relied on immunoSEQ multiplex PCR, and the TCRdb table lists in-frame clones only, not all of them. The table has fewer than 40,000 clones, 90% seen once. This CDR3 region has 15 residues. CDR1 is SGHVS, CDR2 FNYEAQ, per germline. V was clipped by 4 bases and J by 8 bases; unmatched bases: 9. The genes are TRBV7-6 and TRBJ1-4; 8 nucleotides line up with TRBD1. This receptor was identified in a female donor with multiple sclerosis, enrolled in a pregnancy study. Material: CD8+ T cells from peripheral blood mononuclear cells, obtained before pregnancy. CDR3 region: CASSYGQGLSEKLFF. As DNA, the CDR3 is TGTGCCAGCAGCTATGGACAGGGCCTTAGCGAAAAACTGTTTTTT. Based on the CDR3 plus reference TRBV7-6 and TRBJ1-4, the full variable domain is GAGVSQSPRYKVTKRGQDVALRCDPISGHVSLYWYRQALGQGPEFLTYFNYEAQQDKSGLPNDRFSAERPEGSISTLTIQRTEQRDSAMYRCASSYGQGLSEKLFFGSGTQLSVL.